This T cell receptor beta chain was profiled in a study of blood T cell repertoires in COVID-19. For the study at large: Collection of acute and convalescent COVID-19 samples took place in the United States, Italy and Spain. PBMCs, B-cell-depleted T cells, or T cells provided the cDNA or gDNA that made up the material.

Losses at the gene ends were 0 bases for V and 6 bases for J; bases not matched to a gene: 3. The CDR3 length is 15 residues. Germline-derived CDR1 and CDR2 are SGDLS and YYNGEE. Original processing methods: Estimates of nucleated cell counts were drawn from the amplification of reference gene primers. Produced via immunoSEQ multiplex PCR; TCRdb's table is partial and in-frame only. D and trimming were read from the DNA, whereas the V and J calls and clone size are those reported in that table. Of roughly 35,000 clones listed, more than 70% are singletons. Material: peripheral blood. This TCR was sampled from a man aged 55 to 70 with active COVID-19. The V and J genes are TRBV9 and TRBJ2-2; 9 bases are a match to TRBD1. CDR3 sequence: CASSVGGQGAGELFF. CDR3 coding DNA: TGTGCCAGCAGCGTAGGGGGACAGGGCGCCGGGGAGCTGTTTTTT. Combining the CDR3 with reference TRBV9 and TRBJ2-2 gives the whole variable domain DSGVTQTPKHLITATGQRVTLRCSPRSGDLSVYWYQQSLDQGLQFLIQYYNGEERAKGNILERFSAQQFPDLHSELNLSSLELGDSALYFCASSVGGQGAGELFFGEGSRLTVL.